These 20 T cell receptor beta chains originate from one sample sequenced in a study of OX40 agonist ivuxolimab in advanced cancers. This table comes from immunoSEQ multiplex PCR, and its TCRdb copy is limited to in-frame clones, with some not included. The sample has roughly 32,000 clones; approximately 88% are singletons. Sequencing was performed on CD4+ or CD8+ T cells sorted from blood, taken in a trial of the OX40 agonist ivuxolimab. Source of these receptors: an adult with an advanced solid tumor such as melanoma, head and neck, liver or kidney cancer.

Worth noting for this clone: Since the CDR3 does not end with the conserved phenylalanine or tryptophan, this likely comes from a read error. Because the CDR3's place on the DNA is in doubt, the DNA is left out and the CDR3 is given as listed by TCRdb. The CDR3 protein is CARSTTSGGS. J is TRBJ2-7 and V is TRBV7-5; the table's D call, TRBD2, has no DNA check behind it. TRBV7-5 is a documented pseudogene. The CDR3 contains 10 residues when both ends are counted.

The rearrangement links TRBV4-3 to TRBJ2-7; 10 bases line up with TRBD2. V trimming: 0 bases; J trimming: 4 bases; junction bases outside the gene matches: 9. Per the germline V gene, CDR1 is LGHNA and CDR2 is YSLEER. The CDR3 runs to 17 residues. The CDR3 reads CASSQDRWSGGGYEQYF. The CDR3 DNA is TGCGCCAGCAGCCAAGATAGGTGGAGCGGGGGGGGATACGAGCAGTACTTC.

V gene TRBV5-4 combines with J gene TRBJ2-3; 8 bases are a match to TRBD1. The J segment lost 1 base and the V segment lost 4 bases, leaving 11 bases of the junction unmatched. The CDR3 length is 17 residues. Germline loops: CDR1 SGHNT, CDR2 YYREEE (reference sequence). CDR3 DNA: TGTGCCAGCAGCATTTGGACAGGGCCCCGCCGCACAGATACGCAGTATTTT. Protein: CASSIWTGPRRTDTQYF.

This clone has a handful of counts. The CDR3 sequence is CASSLMGKSSYEQYF. Here the CDR3 DNA reads TGTGCCAGCAGCTTGATGGGGAAAAGCTCCTACGAGCAGTACTTC. The chain joins TRBV5-6 to TRBJ2-7; D not resolved. The CDR3 has 15 residues. In germline, CDR1 is SGHDT, CDR2 YYEEEE. Trimming shortened V by 1 base and J by 0 bases, and 11 bases separated the two germline ends.

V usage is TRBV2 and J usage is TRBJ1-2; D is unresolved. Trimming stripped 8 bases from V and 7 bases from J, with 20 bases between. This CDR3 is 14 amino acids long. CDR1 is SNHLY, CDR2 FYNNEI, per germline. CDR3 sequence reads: CASQENGPKIGYTF. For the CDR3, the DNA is TGTGCCAGCCAAGAAAATGGACCCAAGATTGGCTACACCTTC.

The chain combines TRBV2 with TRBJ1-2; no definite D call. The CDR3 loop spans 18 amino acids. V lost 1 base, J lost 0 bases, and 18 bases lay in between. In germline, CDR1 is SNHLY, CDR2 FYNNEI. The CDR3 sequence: CASSEVLLRQVPNYGYTF. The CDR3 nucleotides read TGTGCCAGCAGTGAAGTACTCTTGAGGCAGGTACCTAACTATGGCTACACCTTC.

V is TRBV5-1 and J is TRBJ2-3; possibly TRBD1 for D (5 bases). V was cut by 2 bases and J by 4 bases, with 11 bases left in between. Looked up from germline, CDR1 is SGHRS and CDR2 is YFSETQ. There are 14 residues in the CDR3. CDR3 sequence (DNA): TGCGCCAGCAGCTTCTCGTGGGGCGCAGATACGCAGTATTTT. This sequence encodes CASSFSWGADTQYF. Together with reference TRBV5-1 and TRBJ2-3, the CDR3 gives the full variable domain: KAGVTQTPRYLIKTRGQQVTLSCSPISGHRSVSWYQQTPGQGLQFLFEYFSETQRNKGNFPGRFSGRQFSNSRSEMNVSTLELGDSALYLCASSFSWGADTQYFGPGTRLTVL.

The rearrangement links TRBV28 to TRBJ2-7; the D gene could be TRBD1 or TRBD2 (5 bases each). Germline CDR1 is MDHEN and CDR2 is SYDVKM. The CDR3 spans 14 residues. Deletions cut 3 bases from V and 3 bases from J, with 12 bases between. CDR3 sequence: CASSFEPGSYEQYF. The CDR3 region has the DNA TGTGCCAGCAGTTTCGAGCCAGGGAGCTACGAGCAGTACTTC.

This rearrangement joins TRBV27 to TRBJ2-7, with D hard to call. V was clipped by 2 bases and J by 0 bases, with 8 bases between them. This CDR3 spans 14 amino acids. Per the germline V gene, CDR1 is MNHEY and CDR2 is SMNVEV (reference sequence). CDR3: CASSLGPGSYEQYF. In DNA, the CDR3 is TGTGCCAGCAGTTTAGGTCCAGGCTCCTACGAGCAGTACTTC.

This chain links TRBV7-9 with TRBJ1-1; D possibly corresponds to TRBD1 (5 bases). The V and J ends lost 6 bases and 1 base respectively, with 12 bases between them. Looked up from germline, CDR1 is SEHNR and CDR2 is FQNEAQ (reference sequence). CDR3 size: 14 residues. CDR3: CASRPGGPNTEAFF. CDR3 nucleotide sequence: TGTGCCAGCAGGCCGGGGGGACCGAACACTGAAGCTTTCTTT.

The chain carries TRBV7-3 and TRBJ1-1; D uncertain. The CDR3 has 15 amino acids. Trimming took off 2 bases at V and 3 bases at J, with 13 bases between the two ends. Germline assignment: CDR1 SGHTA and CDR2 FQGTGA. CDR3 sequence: CASSLGPATDTEAFF. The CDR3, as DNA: TGTGCCAGCAGCTTAGGGCCCGCAACGGACACTGAAGCTTTCTTT.

Here the CDR3 reads CASSQSPAGQTGEAFF. The CDR3 nucleotides are TGCGCCAGCAGCCAATCTCCGGCCGGCCAAACTGGGGAAGCTTTCTTT. The chain joins TRBV4-1 to TRBJ1-1; D is uncertain. Germline assignment: CDR1 MGHRA and CDR2 YSYEKL. V was pared by 2 bases and J by 8 bases, with 21 bases between. This CDR3 comprises 16 residues.

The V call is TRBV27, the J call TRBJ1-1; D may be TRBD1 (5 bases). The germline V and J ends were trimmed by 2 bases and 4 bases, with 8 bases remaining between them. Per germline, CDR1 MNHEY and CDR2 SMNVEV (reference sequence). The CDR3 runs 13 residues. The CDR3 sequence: CASSLGRVTEAFF. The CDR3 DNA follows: TGTGCCAGCAGTTTAGGCAGGGTCACTGAAGCTTTCTTT.

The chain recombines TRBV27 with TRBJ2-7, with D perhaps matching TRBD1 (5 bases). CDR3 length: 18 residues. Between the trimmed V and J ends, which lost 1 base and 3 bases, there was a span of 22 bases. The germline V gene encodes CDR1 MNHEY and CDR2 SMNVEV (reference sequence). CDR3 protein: CASSLLSVQGSAIYEQYF. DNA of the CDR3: TGTGCCAGCAGTTTATTATCCGTCCAGGGTTCTGCGATCTACGAGCAGTACTTC.

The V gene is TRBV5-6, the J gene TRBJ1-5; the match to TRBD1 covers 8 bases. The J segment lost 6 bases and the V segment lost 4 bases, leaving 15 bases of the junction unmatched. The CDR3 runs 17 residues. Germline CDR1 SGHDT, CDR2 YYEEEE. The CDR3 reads CASSLAGGGIIVQPQHF. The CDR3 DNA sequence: TGTGCCAGCAGCCTCGCAGGGGGCGGGATAATTGTTCAGCCCCAGCATTTT.

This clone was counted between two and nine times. The CDR3 bases are TGTGCCAGCAGTTCTACAGGGGTCGAGCAGTACTTC. Protein: CASSSTGVEQYF. The chain carries TRBV9 and TRBJ2-7, with TRBD1 matching over 7 bases. J lost 6 bases, V lost 5 bases, and 5 bases had no gene match. Germline CDR1 reads SGDLS; CDR2 reads YYNGEE. This CDR3 spans 12 amino acids. Full variable domain (remainder filled in from reference TRBV9 and TRBJ2-7): DSGVTQTPKHLITATGQRVTLRCSPRSGDLSVYWYQQSLDQGLQFLIQYYNGEERAKGNILERFSAQQFPDLHSELNLSSLELGDSALYFCASSSTGVEQYFGPGTRLTVT.

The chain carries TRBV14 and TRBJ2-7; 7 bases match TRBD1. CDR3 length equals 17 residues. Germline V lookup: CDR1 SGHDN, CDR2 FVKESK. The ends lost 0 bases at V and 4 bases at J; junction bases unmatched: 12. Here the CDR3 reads CASSQDWPPGQRYEQYF. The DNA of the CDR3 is TGTGCCAGCAGCCAAGATTGGCCACCGGGACAGAGGTACGAGCAGTACTTC.

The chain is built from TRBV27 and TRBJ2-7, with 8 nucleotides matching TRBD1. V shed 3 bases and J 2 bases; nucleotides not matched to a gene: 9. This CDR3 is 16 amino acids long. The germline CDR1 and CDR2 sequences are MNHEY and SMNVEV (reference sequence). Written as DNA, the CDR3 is TGTGCCAGCAGTTTCACAGGCGTCAGGGGGCCCTACGAGCAGTACTTC. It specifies CASSFTGVRGPYEQYF.

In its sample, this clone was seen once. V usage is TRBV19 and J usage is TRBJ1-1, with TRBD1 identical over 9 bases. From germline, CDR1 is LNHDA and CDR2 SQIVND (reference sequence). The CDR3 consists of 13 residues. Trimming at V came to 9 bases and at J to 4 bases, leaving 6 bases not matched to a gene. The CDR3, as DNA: TGTGCCAGCACCTGGACAGGGGCCACTGAAGCTTTCTTT. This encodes CASTWTGATEAFF.

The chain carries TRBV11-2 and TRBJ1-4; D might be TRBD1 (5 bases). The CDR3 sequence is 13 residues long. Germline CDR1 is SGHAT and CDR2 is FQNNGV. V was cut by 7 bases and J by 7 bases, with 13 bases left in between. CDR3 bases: TGTGCCAGCACCTCCGGGGGGGGTGAAAAACTGTTTTTT. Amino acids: CASTSGGGEKLFF.